This record looks at one TCR beta chain sequence and its context. Its target is unknown. Trimming cost V 1 base and J 1 base, with 5 bases left between them. CDR1 and CDR2 (germline): SGDLS, YYNGEE. The CDR3 covers 14 residues. Repertoires were generated with immunoSEQ multiplex PCR, while TCRdb's copy carries only in-frame clones and drops some. The repertoire holds under 14,000 clones, with around nine tenths as singletons. These data originate in a study of Tregs in tolerant kidney transplant recipients. The sequencing here drew on Tregs from blood cultured with allogeneic cells, taken before the transplant. The rearrangement links TRBV9 to TRBJ2-2; no firm D call. This clonotype was obtained from a human patient who received a combined kidney and bone marrow transplant. CDR3 DNA sequence: TGTGCCAGCAGCGTATTCTGGAACACCGGGGAGCTGTTTTTT. Protein sequence: CASSVFWNTGELFF.